The clone carrying this T cell receptor beta chain came up a few times. Ophthalmopathy in the patients scored at least 3 on Clinical Activity Score and at least 4 on NOSPECS grade, lasting under 3 months. PBMCs were derived from about 9.1 ml fresh peripheral blood. These data belong to a study of T cells in Graves' hyperthyroidism and ophthalmopathy. Regions amplified from RNA transcripts were the TCR beta CDR3 regions. The HTBI primer set drove a first-round RT-PCR of the TCR CDR3. TCRdb reprocessed the multiplex PCR reads via MiXCR and lists one record per CDR3 protein. The sample shows some 360,000 distinct CDR3 sequences, 15% to 20% of them seen only once. The V gene's germline CDR1 is LGHDT and CDR2 YNNKEL (reference sequence). Unmatched junction bases numbered 3, after V lost 3 bases and J lost 5 bases. CDR3 length equals 14 residues.

Sequenced sample: blood. The V gene is TRBV3-1, the J gene TRBJ2-5; 10 bases match TRBD1. This clonotype originated in a woman aged 40 to 50 with Graves' ophthalmopathy. The CDR3 reads CASSQGQGRETQYF. Here the CDR3 DNA reads TGTGCCAGCAGCCAGGGACAGGGGCGGGAGACCCAGTACTTC.